This entry features one T cell receptor beta chain sequence. Its target antigen remains unknown. Per-base qualities were not stored, and no clone one base away is much larger. The CDR3 regions of human TCRbeta chains were analyzed by immunosequencing. Under the source paper's analysis protocol: Repertoire TCRs were matched against a reference library of SARS-CoV-2-specific TCRs generated with the MIRA antigen-specificity platform. Breadth meant the fraction of unique TCRs that were SARS-CoV-2-associated, whereas depth meant the fraction of total T cells that were SARS-CoV-2-associated. Using the MIRA data, each spike-specific TCR was mapped to the spike region that the TCR reacts to and placed in a CD4 or CD8 class. Log10-transformed breadth and depth values were compared by one-way ANOVA with Sidak's multiple comparisons tests. Drawn from immuneACCESS, this table holds only the in-frame rearrangements with V and J called that TCRdb kept. Clones are partly lost; checked studies trace under half to an unresolved V gene and leave the rest unexplained. The V and J calls and the clone size are those of that table, but D and trimming were determined from the DNA. Here the sample has some 140,000 clones; 92% occur a single time. The ten largest account for just over 3% of the sample.

The data were obtained in a study of T cell responses to AZD1222 COVID-19 vaccine (dated by TCRdb to about 2021). With respect to the entire study: AZD1222 recipients given second doses at about 4 weeks or at about 12 weeks were pooled, since spike-specific TCR depth and breadth were not found to differ between the two schedules. TCR sequencing was performed for 230 to 250 trial participants, of whom around 210 were given two doses of AZD1222 and around 26 were given two doses of MenACWY control vaccine. Trial participants were enrolled by age into 18-55, 56-69 and 70-plus year subgroups, with 148, 28 and 57 TCR-sequenced participants respectively.

The sample's time point label is to be understood as: baseline before first vaccination. The vaccinee samples were drawn from two UK trials, COV001 and COV002, one of which was a single-blind randomized controlled phase 2/3 trial testing AZD1222 (ChAdOx1 nCoV-19) in healthy adults. Trial participant PBMC samples were collected at day 0 and day 28 after the second dose for TCRbeta chain sequencing. The CDR3 starts with the cysteine, ends with the phenylalanine, and has 15 residues. Only the CDR3 DNA is retained, 45 bases long and in frame from the first base. The germline V gene (reference sequence) gives CDR1 as LNHDA and CDR2 as SQIVND. V is pared back by 0 bases and J by 0 bases, with 9 bases lying between the germline termini. Overall results and qualifications from the work: The vaccine-associated CD4 TCRs covered the entire spike protein, and the dominant responses fell in regions 160-218 and 743-854. Spike-specific TCR breadth and depth rose significantly after two AZD1222 doses compared with day 0 and with MenACWY recipients. In the small 56-69-year group, the increase in depth fell short of significance, most likely because of low power. Participants were mostly white British, with more females than males. The authors suggested clonal diversity may have been underestimated. Reportedly, close to half of the unique spike-specific TCRs recognized epitopes lying outside the regions that are mutated in the B.1.351 and B.1.1.7 variants. Conclusions about previously exposed vaccinees are limited, since just six AZD1222 recipients were seropositive for SARS-CoV-2 at baseline. Because no samples from the day 14 peak response were available, repertoires could be characterized only after the peak T cell response.

Here the chain combines TRBV19 and TRBJ2-7, with TRBD2 perhaps the D gene, on 6 matching bases. This clonotype was obtained from an adult in good health. Source: peripheral blood, taken on day 0 of AZD1222 vaccination. Read as DNA, the sequence is TGTGCCAGTAGTATAGATGGAGGGAGCTCCTACGAGCAGTACTTC. It is translated as CASSIDGGSSYEQYF.